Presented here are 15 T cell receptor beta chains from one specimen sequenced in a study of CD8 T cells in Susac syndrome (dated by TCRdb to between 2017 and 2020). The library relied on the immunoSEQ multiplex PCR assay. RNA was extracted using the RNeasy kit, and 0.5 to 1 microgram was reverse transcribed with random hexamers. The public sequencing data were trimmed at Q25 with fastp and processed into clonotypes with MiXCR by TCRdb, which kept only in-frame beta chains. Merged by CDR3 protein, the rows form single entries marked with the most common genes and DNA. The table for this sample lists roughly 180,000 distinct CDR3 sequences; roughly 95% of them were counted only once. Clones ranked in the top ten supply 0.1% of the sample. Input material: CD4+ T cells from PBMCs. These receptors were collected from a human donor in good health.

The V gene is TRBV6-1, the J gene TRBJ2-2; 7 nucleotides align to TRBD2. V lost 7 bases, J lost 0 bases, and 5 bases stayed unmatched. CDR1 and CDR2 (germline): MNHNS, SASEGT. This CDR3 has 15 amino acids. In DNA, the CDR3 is TGTGCCAGCACTAGGACTAGTGCGAACACCGGGGAGCTGTTTTTT. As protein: CASTRTSANTGELFF.

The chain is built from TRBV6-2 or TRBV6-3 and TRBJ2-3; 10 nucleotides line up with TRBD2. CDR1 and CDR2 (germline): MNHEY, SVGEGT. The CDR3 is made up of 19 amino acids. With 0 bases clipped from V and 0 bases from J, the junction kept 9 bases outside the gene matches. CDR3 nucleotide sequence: TGTGCCAGCAGTTACTCGGCTAGCGGGAGTTTATTAAGCACAGATACGCAGTATTTT. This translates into CASSYSASGSLLSTDTQYF.

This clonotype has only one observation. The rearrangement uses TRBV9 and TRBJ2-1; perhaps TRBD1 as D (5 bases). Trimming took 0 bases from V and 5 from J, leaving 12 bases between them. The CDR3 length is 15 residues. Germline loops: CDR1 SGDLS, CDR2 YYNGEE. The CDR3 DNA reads TGTGCCAGCAGCGTAGAGACAGTTCAAAACAATGAGCAGTTCTTC. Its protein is CASSVETVQNNEQFF.

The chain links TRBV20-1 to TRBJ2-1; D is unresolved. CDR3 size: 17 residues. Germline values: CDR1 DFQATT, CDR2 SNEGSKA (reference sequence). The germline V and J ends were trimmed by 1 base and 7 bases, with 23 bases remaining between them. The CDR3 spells CSARGEMAGSPGNEQFF. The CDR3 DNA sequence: TGCAGTGCTAGAGGGGAAATGGCCGGGTCCCCTGGTAATGAGCAGTTCTTC.

Here the CDR3 DNA reads TGCAGTGCCGACAAGCGGCAATTTTACAATGAGCAGTTCTTC. It encodes CSADKRQFYNEQFF. This chain links TRBV20-1 with TRBJ2-1; possible D gene TRBD2, 5 bases. The CDR3 has 14 amino acids. Germline values: CDR1 DFQATT, CDR2 SNEGSKA (reference sequence). Trimming cost V 6 bases and J 4 bases, with 16 bases left between them.

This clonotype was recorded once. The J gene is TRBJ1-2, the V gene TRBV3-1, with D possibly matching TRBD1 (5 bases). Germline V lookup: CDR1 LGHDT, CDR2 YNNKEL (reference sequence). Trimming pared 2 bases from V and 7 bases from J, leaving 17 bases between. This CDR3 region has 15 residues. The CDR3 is CASSQTVRGALGYTF. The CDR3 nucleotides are TGTGCCAGCAGCCAAACGGTCCGAGGGGCGCTTGGCTACACCTTC.

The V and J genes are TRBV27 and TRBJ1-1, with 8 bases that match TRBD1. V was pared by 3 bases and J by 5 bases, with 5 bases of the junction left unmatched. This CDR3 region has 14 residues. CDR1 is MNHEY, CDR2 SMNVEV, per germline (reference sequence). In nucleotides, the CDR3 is TGTGCCAGCAGTTTCGACAGGGACAGGACTGAAGCTTTCTTT. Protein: CASSFDRDRTEAFF.

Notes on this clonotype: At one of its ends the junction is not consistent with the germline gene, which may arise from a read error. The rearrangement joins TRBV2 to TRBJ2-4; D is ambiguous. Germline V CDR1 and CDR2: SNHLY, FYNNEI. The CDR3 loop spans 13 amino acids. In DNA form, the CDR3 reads TGTGCCAGCGGTGACGCCCCGATGAACATTCAGTACTTC. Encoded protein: CASGDAPMNIQYF.

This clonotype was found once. Written as DNA, the CDR3 is TGTGCCAGCAGCACTAGCGGGCTCTACAATGAGCAGTTCTTC. Its protein is CASSTSGLYNEQFF. The chain couples TRBV27 to TRBJ2-1, with TRBD2 identical over 9 bases. The ends lost 6 bases at V and 3 bases at J; junction bases unmatched: 3. The germline V gene has CDR1 MNHEY and CDR2 SMNVEV (reference sequence). The CDR3 has 14 amino acids.

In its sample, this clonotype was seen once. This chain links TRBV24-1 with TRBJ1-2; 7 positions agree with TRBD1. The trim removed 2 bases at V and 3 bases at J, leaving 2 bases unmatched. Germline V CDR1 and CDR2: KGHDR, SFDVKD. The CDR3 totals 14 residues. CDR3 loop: CATSDYDRDYGYTF. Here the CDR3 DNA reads TGTGCCACCAGTGATTATGACAGGGACTATGGCTACACCTTC.

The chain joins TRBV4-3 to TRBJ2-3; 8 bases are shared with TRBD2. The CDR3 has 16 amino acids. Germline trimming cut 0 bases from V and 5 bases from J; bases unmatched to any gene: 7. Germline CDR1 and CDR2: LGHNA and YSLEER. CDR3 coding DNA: TGCGCCAGCAGCCAAGATCCAGCGGGAGCGGAAGATACGCAGTATTTT. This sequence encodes CASSQDPAGAEDTQYF.

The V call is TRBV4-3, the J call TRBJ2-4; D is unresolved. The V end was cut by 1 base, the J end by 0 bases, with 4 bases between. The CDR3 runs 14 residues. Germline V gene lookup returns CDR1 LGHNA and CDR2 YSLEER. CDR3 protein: CASSQGLAKNIQYF. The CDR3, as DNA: TGCGCCAGCAGCCAAGGTTTAGCCAAAAACATTCAGTACTTC.

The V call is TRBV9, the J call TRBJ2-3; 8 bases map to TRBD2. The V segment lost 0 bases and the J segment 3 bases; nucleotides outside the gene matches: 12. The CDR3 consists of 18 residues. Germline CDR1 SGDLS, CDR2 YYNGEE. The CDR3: CASSVGAAGGVGTDTQYF. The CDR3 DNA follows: TGTGCCAGCAGCGTAGGAGCTGCGGGAGGCGTTGGGACAGATACGCAGTATTTT. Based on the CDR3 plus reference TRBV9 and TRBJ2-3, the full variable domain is DSGVTQTPKHLITATGQRVTLRCSPRSGDLSVYWYQQSLDQGLQFLIQYYNGEERAKGNILERFSAQQFPDLHSELNLSSLELGDSALYFCASSVGAAGGVGTDTQYFGPGTRLTVL.

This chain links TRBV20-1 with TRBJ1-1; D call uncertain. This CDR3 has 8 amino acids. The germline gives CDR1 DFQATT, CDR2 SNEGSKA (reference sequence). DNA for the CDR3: TGCACCTTAACTGAAGCTTTCTTT. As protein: CTLTEAFF.

The DNA for the CDR3 is TGCAGTGCTAGAGCACAATACAATGAGCAGTTCTTC. It specifies CSARAQYNEQFF. The genes are TRBV20-1 and TRBJ2-1, with D unresolved. CDR1 is DFQATT, CDR2 SNEGSKA, per germline (reference sequence). Deletions cut 1 base from V and 4 bases from J, with 5 bases between. The CDR3 is 12 amino acids.